These 11 T cell receptor beta chains share one sample of origin, sequenced in a study of siplizumab effects on memory and regulatory T cells. TCRdb's copy holds only in-frame clones and misses some; the assay was immunoSEQ multiplex PCR. The sample has some 120,000 clones; 94% are singletons. Sample: non-Treg CD4+ T cells sorted from blood. The receptors derive from a human donor in good health.

The chain couples TRBV6-1 to TRBJ2-1, with TRBD2 identical over 14 bases. CDR3 size: 15 residues. Looked up from germline, CDR1 is MNHNS and CDR2 is SASEGT. The ends lost 3 bases at V and 10 bases at J; junction bases unmatched: 5. In DNA form, the CDR3 reads TGTGCCAGCAGTGACGGGACTAGCGGGAGACAGGAGCAGTTCTTC. Translated: CASSDGTSGRQEQFF.

The rearrangement links TRBV7-9 to TRBJ2-1; TRBD2 matches 15 bases. Trimming took 6 bases from V and 2 from J; bases not matched to a gene: 8. CDR1 is SEHNR and CDR2 is FQNEAQ in the germline V gene (reference sequence). This CDR3 region has 18 residues. This chain's CDR3 is CASRGGTSGGWTYNEQFF. CDR3 sequence (DNA): TGTGCCAGCAGGGGCGGGACTAGCGGGGGGTGGACCTACAATGAGCAGTTCTTC.

The chain joins TRBV19 to TRBJ1-4; no definite D call. The germline V gene has CDR1 LNHDA and CDR2 SQIVND (reference sequence). The CDR3 covers 11 residues. V was shortened by 5 bases and J by 13 bases, with 11 bases between the two germline ends. CDR3 coding DNA: TGTGCCAGTAGTGCCTCGAGGTTACTGTTTTTT. Encoded protein: CASSASRLLFF.

CDR3 residues: CASSRRGQGGTDTIYF. For the CDR3, the DNA is TGTGCCAGCTCACGACGCGGACAGGGAGGGACGGACACCATATATTTT. This sequence joins TRBV18 and TRBJ1-3; 8 bases are a match to TRBD1. V shed 4 bases, J shed 8 bases, and the junction held 13 bases outside the gene matches. The V gene's germline CDR1 is KGHSH and CDR2 LQKENI. This CDR3 contains 16 residues.

This clone showed up just a few times. The chain links TRBV5-1 to TRBJ1-1, with D possibly matching TRBD1 (5 bases). This CDR3 contains 12 residues. Trimming shortened V by 1 base and J by 5 bases, and 6 bases separated the two germline ends. Germline V gene data show CDR1 as SGHRS and CDR2 as YFSETQ. The CDR3 region is CASSLTGTEAFF. CDR3 nucleotide sequence: TGCGCCAGCAGCTTGACAGGTACTGAAGCTTTCTTT. Using reference TRBV5-1 and TRBJ1-1 for the parts outside the CDR3, the full variable domain is KAGVTQTPRYLIKTRGQQVTLSCSPISGHRSVSWYQQTPGQGLQFLFEYFSETQRNKGNFPGRFSGRQFSNSRSEMNVSTLELGDSALYLCASSLTGTEAFFGQGTRLTVV.

The CDR3 here is CASSQGLAGGVPYEQYF. For the CDR3, the DNA is TGCGCCAGCAGCCAAGGATTGGCGGGAGGAGTCCCCTACGAGCAGTACTTC. V gene TRBV4-1 combines with J gene TRBJ2-7; 8 bases line up with TRBD2. The CDR3 extends over 17 amino acids. CDR1 and CDR2 from the germline V gene are MGHRA and YSYEKL. Germline trimming cut 1 base from V and 2 bases from J; bases unmatched to any gene: 10.

The chain links TRBV6-6 to TRBJ2-7, with D perhaps being TRBD1 or TRBD2 (6 bases each). Trimming cost V 6 bases and J 2 bases, with 17 bases left between them. Germline V gene data show CDR1 as MNHNY and CDR2 as SVGAGI (reference sequence). The CDR3 consists of 15 residues. This chain's CDR3 is CASRDREGGPYEQYF. The CDR3 DNA follows: TGTGCCAGCAGGGATCGCGAGGGGGGTCCCTACGAGCAGTACTTC.

The rearrangement uses TRBV7-2 and TRBJ1-6; 7 bases line up with TRBD1. V dropped 4 bases and J dropped 7; count of bases not matched to a gene: 10. The CDR3 runs 16 residues. The V gene's germline CDR1 is SGHTA and CDR2 FQGNSA. In nucleotides, the CDR3 is TGTGCCAGCAGCTCGCGGACCGGGACAGAAAATTCACCCCTCCACTTT. Protein product: CASSSRTGTENSPLHF.

V gene TRBV18 combines with J gene TRBJ2-2; TRBD1 aligns across 8 bases. Germline V lookup: CDR1 KGHSH, CDR2 LQKENI. This CDR3 has 17 residues. The trim removed 3 bases at V and 7 bases at J, leaving 13 bases unmatched. DNA for the CDR3: TGTGCCAGCTCACCGATCAACTCCGGACAGGGTTTCGGGGAGCTGTTTTTT. Protein sequence: CASSPINSGQGFGELFF.

The chain uses TRBV5-1 and TRBJ1-2; D may be TRBD1 (5 bases). The CDR3 length is 14 residues. V lost 4 bases and J 6 bases, leaving 16 bases between the germline ends. CDR1 and CDR2 (germline): SGHRS, YFSETQ. In nucleotides, the CDR3 is TGCGCCAGCAGCGGTTTCCAGGGAAATCATGGCTACACCTTC. Its translation: CASSGFQGNHGYTF.

This chain joins TRBV5-1 and TRBJ1-2; 9 bases match TRBD1. V dropped 2 bases and J dropped 0; count of bases not matched to a gene: 2. Germline values: CDR1 SGHRS, CDR2 YFSETQ. The CDR3 is made up of 15 amino acids. The DNA of the CDR3 is TGCGCCAGCAGCTTCGGGACAGGGACTAACTATGGCTACACCTTC. Translated: CASSFGTGTNYGYTF.